The sequence of this T cell receptor beta chain was determined in a study of control samples from healthy donors and cancer patients. Germline CDR1 is LGHDT and CDR2 is YNNKEL (reference sequence). V shed 2 bases and J 4 bases; nucleotides not matched to a gene: 3. The CDR3 is 14 amino acids. Sequencing used immunoSEQ multiplex PCR; TCRdb keeps in-frame clones, though not all of them. The sample lists 120,000 or so clones; around 92% were seen once. The rearrangement joins TRBV3-1 (or the pseudogene TRBV3-2) to TRBJ2-7; 9 nucleotides line up with TRBD2. This TCR derives from a man older than 75 with head and neck cancer. The source material was PBMCs. CDR3 in DNA: TGTGCCAGCAGCCAATCAGCGGGGGGTTACGAGCAGTACTTC. This gives the protein CASSQSAGGYEQYF.